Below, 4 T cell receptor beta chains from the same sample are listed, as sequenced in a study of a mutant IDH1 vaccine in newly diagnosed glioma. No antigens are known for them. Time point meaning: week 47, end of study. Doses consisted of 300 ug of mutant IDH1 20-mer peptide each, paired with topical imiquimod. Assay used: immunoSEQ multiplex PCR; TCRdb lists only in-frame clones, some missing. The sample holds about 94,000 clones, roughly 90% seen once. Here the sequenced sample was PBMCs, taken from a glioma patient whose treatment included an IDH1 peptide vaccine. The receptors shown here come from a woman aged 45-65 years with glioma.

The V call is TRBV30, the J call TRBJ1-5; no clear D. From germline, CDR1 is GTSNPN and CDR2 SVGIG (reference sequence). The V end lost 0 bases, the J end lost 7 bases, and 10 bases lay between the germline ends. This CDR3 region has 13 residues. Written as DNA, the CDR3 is TGTGCCTGGAGTGTACAAGAGGGACAGCCCCAGCATTTT. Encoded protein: CAWSVQEGQPQHF. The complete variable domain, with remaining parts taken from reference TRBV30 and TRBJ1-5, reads SQTIHQWPATLVQPVGSPLSLECTVEGTSNPNLYWYRQAAGRGLQLLFYSVGIGQISSEVPQNLSASRPQDRQFILSSKKLLLSDSGFYLCAWSVQEGQPQHFGDGTRLSIL.

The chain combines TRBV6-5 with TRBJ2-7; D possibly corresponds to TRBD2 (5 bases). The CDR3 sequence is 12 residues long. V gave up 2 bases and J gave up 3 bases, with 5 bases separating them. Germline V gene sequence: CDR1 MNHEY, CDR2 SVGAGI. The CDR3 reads CASSYRGYEQYF. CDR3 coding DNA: TGTGCCAGCAGTTACCGGGGCTACGAGCAGTACTTC.

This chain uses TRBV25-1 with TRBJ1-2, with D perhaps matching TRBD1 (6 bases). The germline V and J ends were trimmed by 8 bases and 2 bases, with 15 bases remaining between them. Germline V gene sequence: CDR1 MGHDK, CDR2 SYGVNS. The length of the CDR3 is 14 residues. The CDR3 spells CASEPGGGNYGYTF. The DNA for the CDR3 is TGTGCCAGCGAGCCCGGGGGCGGAAACTATGGCTACACCTTC.

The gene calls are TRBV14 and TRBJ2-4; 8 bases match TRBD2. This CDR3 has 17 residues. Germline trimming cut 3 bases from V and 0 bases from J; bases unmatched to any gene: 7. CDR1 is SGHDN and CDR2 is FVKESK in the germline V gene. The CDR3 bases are TGTGCCAGCAGCCATCCCGGGGGGGGGCTAGCCAAAAACATTCAGTACTTC. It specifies CASSHPGGGLAKNIQYF.